Each of the 32 T cell receptor beta chains below was sequenced from the same sample in a study of response to subunit inactivated influenza vaccine. Via MiXCR, TCRdb re-called the RT-PCR reads, giving one row per CDR3 protein. The table includes 150,000 to 200,000 distinct CDR3 sequences, 9.5% to 15% detected once. The sample also formed part of further work on T cells expressing NK-cell markers. That publication notes: UMIs were included in TCR beta cDNA generated by 5'RACE template switching.

Source: CD8+ T cells sorted from PBMCs, taken roughly 12 days after vaccination. These receptors were obtained from a man aged 50-59 years who received an inactivated influenza vaccine.

This clonotype was detected a few times. The chain is built from TRBV12-3 or TRBV12-4 and TRBJ2-3; 8 nucleotides align to TRBD1. CDR3 length: 16 amino acids. Trimming at V came to 3 bases and at J to 0 bases, leaving 5 bases not matched to a gene. This CDR3 reads CASSFYRGFSTDTQYF. CDR3 nucleotide sequence: TGTGCCAGCAGTTTTTACAGGGGGTTCAGCACAGATACGCAGTATTTT.

This clonotype was seen only once. The V and J genes are TRBV15 and TRBJ2-7, with 8 bases fitting TRBD1. The germline gives CDR1 LNHNV, CDR2 YYDKDF (reference sequence). The CDR3 loop spans 16 amino acids. With 0 bases clipped from V and 5 bases from J, the junction kept 9 bases outside the gene matches. CDR3 residues: CATSRDWQGAIHEQYF. In DNA, the CDR3 is TGTGCCACCAGCAGAGATTGGCAGGGGGCGATCCACGAGCAGTACTTC.

In this sample, this clonotype turned up a few times. The V gene is TRBV5-5, the J gene TRBJ2-7; 9 bases map to TRBD1. Germline values: CDR1 SGHKS, CDR2 YYEKEE (reference sequence). The CDR3 is 15 residues long. V was clipped by 4 bases and J by 5 bases; unmatched bases: 10. Here the CDR3 DNA reads TGTGCCAGCAGCCCCAGAGACAGGGGGTTCCACGAGCAGTACTTC. Protein sequence: CASSPRDRGFHEQYF.

This clonotype was counted between two and nine times. J is TRBJ2-2 and V is TRBV9; D possibly corresponds to TRBD2 (6 bases). CDR1 and CDR2 from the germline V gene are SGDLS and YYNGEE. Trimming shortened V by 0 bases and J by 0 bases, and 15 bases separated the two germline ends. The CDR3 is made up of 18 amino acids. The CDR3 region is CASSVAKGEAPNTGELFF. For the CDR3, the DNA is TGTGCCAGCAGCGTAGCAAAAGGGGAGGCCCCGAACACCGGGGAGCTGTTTTTT. Drawing the rest from reference TRBV9 and TRBJ2-2, the complete variable domain is DSGVTQTPKHLITATGQRVTLRCSPRSGDLSVYWYQQSLDQGLQFLIQYYNGEERAKGNILERFSAQQFPDLHSELNLSSLELGDSALYFCASSVAKGEAPNTGELFFGEGSRLTVL.

On this clonotype: Compared with germline, one end of the junction differs, possibly owing to a read error. CDR3: CACSPLAGHTDTQYF. The CDR3 DNA follows: TGTGCCTGCAGTCCGCTGGCGGGTCACACAGATACGCAGTATTTT. The chain combines TRBV3-1 with TRBJ2-3; a weak D match, TRBD2 (5 bases). The CDR3 has 15 residues. Germline CDR1 is LGHDT and CDR2 is YNNKEL (reference sequence).

This chain uses TRBV5-8 with TRBJ2-2, with a weak D call TRBD2 (5 bases). This CDR3 region has 17 residues. V was trimmed by 0 bases and J by 2 bases, leaving 14 bases between them. Germline CDR1 is SGHTS and CDR2 is YDEGEE. The CDR3 spells CASSLEASGLNTGELFF. The CDR3 DNA follows: TGTGCCAGCAGCTTGGAAGCCAGCGGCCTAAACACCGGGGAGCTGTTTTTT.

This chain links TRBV11-2 with TRBJ2-5; possible D gene TRBD1, 6 bases. The germline CDR1 and CDR2 sequences are SGHAT and FQNNGV. The V end was cut by 8 bases, the J end by 1 base, with 17 bases between. The CDR3 loop spans 15 amino acids. The CDR3 DNA sequence: TGTGCCAGCTCGGCGGCGCACAGGGTCCAAGAGACCCAGTACTTC. The encoded protein is CASSAAHRVQETQYF.

The rearrangement uses TRBV11-2 and TRBJ2-5, with D unclear. Germline assignment: CDR1 SGHAT and CDR2 FQNNGV. The CDR3 loop spans 16 amino acids. Deletions cut 1 base from V and 0 bases from J, with 12 bases between. The DNA for the CDR3 is TGTGCCAGCAGCTTAGCGGTAACAGAGTACCAAGAGACCCAGTACTTC. Protein sequence: CASSLAVTEYQETQYF.

This chain uses TRBV9 with TRBJ1-4, with 9 bases lining up with TRBD1. The CDR3 contains 15 residues. Unmatched junction bases numbered 4, after V lost 0 bases and J lost 7 bases. Germline V CDR1 and CDR2: SGDLS, YYNGEE. CDR3 sequence reads: CASSVAGTGFEKLFF. The CDR3 DNA reads TGTGCCAGCAGCGTAGCCGGGACAGGGTTTGAAAAACTGTTTTTT. Using reference TRBV9 and TRBJ1-4 for the parts outside the CDR3, the full variable domain is DSGVTQTPKHLITATGQRVTLRCSPRSGDLSVYWYQQSLDQGLQFLIQYYNGEERAKGNILERFSAQQFPDLHSELNLSSLELGDSALYFCASSVAGTGFEKLFFGSGTQLSVL.

The chain links TRBV20-1 to TRBJ2-7; maybe TRBD2 (6 bases). The CDR3 totals 12 residues. Looked up from germline, CDR1 is DFQATT and CDR2 is SNEGSKA (reference sequence). The ends were cut back, 4 bases at V and 4 bases at J, with 11 bases in the middle. The CDR3 spells CSATRRGYEQYF. The CDR3 DNA is TGCAGTGCTACCCGTCGGGGGTACGAGCAGTACTTC.

This clonotype was observed many times. The V gene is TRBV4-3, the J gene TRBJ2-2, with no clear D. Trimming cost V 4 bases and J 1 base, with 10 bases left between them. Germline lookup yields CDR1 LGHNA and CDR2 YSLEER. This CDR3 comprises 15 residues. As DNA, the CDR3 is TGCGCCAGCAGCCCCCTGGCAGGGAACACCGGGGAGCTGTTTTTT. It specifies CASSPLAGNTGELFF.

The chain has TRBV5-1 and TRBJ2-2; 8 bases fit TRBD1. The V gene's germline CDR1 is SGHRS and CDR2 YFSETQ. Trimming took 6 bases from V and 3 from J; bases not matched to a gene: 7. The CDR3 sequence is 15 residues long. The CDR3 DNA is TGCGCCAGCAACATAACAGGGGGAGACACCGGGGAGCTGTTTTTT. Amino acid sequence: CASNITGGDTGELFF.

The rearrangement links TRBV4-3 to TRBJ1-4; weak D call: TRBD1 (6 bases). With 4 bases removed from V and 7 bases from J, the gap between germline ends came to 13 bases. The germline V gene has CDR1 LGHNA and CDR2 YSLEER. The CDR3 contains 14 residues. The DNA for the CDR3 is TGCGCCAGCAGCCCCGCAGGGGCCCCTGAAAAACTGTTTTTT. This gives the protein CASSPAGAPEKLFF.

This clonotype appeared a few times. The V gene is TRBV19, the J gene TRBJ1-1; 7 bases align to TRBD1. The CDR3 loop spans 14 amino acids. With V trimmed by 7 bases and J by 4 bases, 9 bases remained unmatched. The germline V gene has CDR1 LNHDA and CDR2 SQIVND (reference sequence). DNA of the CDR3: TGTGCCAGTAAAGTATGGGACAGCCCCACTGAAGCTTTCTTT. It codes for CASKVWDSPTEAFF.

This clonotype was found many times. The gene calls are TRBV27 and TRBJ1-1, with D hard to call. CDR3 size: 13 residues. Germline V gene lookup returns CDR1 MNHEY and CDR2 SMNVEV (reference sequence). V was cut by 0 bases and J by 4 bases, with 6 bases left in between. The CDR3 DNA reads as TGTGCCAGCAGTTTATCGGGTTTCACTGAAGCTTTCTTT. This translates into CASSLSGFTEAFF.

This clonotype was seen many times. J is TRBJ2-1 and V is TRBV20-1; 7 bases match TRBD2. Germline V gives CDR1 DFQATT, CDR2 SNEGSKA (reference sequence). V shed 3 bases and J 7 bases; nucleotides not matched to a gene: 3. The CDR3 runs 12 residues. Written as DNA, the CDR3 is TGCAGTGCTAGGGGGGGGGTAAATGAGCAGTTCTTC. It is translated as CSARGGVNEQFF.

The chain uses TRBV12-3 or TRBV12-4 and TRBJ2-1, with TRBD2 matching over 9 bases. The CDR3 extends over 14 amino acids. V shed 3 bases, J shed 4 bases, and the junction held 1 base outside the gene matches. This chain's CDR3 is CASSFTSGYNEQFF. CDR3 sequence (DNA): TGTGCCAGCAGTTTTACTAGCGGGTACAATGAGCAGTTCTTC.

In its sample, this clonotype was seen many times. The chain links TRBV3-1 to TRBJ2-2; no reliable D call. The germline CDR1 and CDR2 sequences are LGHDT and YNNKEL (reference sequence). V was trimmed by 0 bases and J by 3 bases, leaving 11 bases between them. The CDR3 loop spans 16 amino acids. CDR3 sequence reads: CASSQDEVSDTGELFF. In DNA form, the CDR3 reads TGTGCCAGCAGCCAAGACGAGGTTTCGGACACCGGGGAGCTGTTTTTT.

The genes are TRBV5-6 and TRBJ2-1; 8 positions match TRBD2. Germline values: CDR1 SGHDT, CDR2 YYEEEE. The CDR3 runs 14 residues. Germline trimming cut 4 bases from V and 4 bases from J; bases unmatched to any gene: 4. The CDR3 sequence: CASSPGTSYNEQFF. CDR3 coding DNA: TGTGCCAGCAGCCCCGGGACTAGTTACAATGAGCAGTTCTTC.

Here the CDR3 DNA reads TGTGCCAGCAGCCCGGGAGCTAGCCTGGCAGATACGCAGTATTTT. Its protein product is CASSPGASLADTQYF. This chain connects TRBV5-6 to TRBJ2-3; D possibly corresponds to TRBD2 (6 bases). The germline gives CDR1 SGHDT, CDR2 YYEEEE. This CDR3 contains 15 residues. V lost 4 bases and J lost 4, with 16 bases in between.

The chain employs TRBV29-1 and TRBJ1-1, with D possibly TRBD1 on 5 matching bases. This CDR3 spans 12 amino acids. Trimming removed 4 bases from V and 1 base from J, with 7 bases in between. Germline V lookup: CDR1 SQVTM, CDR2 ANQGSEA. CDR3 bases: TGCAGCGTTGCCCAGGGGAACACTGAAGCTTTCTTT. This encodes CSVAQGNTEAFF.

This clonotype has ten or more counts. The rearrangement uses TRBV29-1 and TRBJ2-4; D is unclear. From germline, CDR1 is SQVTM and CDR2 ANQGSEA. The V and J ends lost 5 bases and 0 bases respectively, with 8 bases between them. This CDR3 spans 13 amino acids. This CDR3 is CSVFGSAKNIQYF. The CDR3, as DNA: TGCAGCGTTTTTGGGTCAGCCAAAAACATTCAGTACTTC.

In this sample, this clonotype turned up a few times. The rearrangement uses TRBV4-1 and TRBJ2-7; 7 bases fit TRBD2. Germline CDR1 reads MGHRA; CDR2 reads YSYEKL. This CDR3 spans 15 amino acids. V shed 1 base, J shed 6 bases, and the junction held 9 bases outside the gene matches. CDR3 sequence: CASSQVTGGGREQYF. The CDR3 DNA follows: TGCGCCAGCAGCCAAGTGACGGGGGGTGGGCGCGAGCAGTACTTC.

This clonotype was picked up many times. The chain joins TRBV7-9 to TRBJ1-2, with D maybe TRBD1 (6 bases). Trimming took 0 bases from V and 4 from J, leaving 12 bases between them. Germline lookup yields CDR1 SEHNR and CDR2 FQNEAQ (reference sequence). The CDR3 is 15 residues long. The CDR3 nucleotides read TGTGCCAGCAGCTTAGCGGGCAGGGGTGGCTATGGCTACACCTTC. It is translated as CASSLAGRGGYGYTF.

This clonotype turned up a few times. J is TRBJ2-2 and V is TRBV6-2 or TRBV6-3, with TRBD1 identical over 10 bases. Germline loops: CDR1 MNHEY, CDR2 SVGEGT. Trimming at V came to 2 bases and at J to 5 bases, leaving 5 bases not matched to a gene. The CDR3 spans 16 residues. CDR3 amino acids: CASSYGGQGRTGELFF. DNA of the CDR3: TGTGCCAGCAGTTACGGGGGACAGGGGCGGACCGGGGAGCTGTTTTTT.

In this sample, this clonotype turned up many times. The rearrangement links TRBV19 to TRBJ2-1; 9 bases are a match to TRBD2. CDR3 length equals 16 residues. The germline CDR1 and CDR2 sequences are LNHDA and SQIVND (reference sequence). Unmatched junction bases numbered 14, after V lost 4 bases and J lost 10 bases. The CDR3 is CASSKLVAGAPGEQFF. CDR3 coding DNA: TGTGCCAGTAGTAAGTTGGTAGCGGGAGCCCCTGGGGAGCAGTTCTTC.

This clonotype has just a few counts. The rearrangement joins TRBV6-5 to TRBJ2-7; 8 bases map to TRBD1. The CDR3 is made up of 12 amino acids. CDR1 MNHEY and CDR2 SVGAGI come from the germline V gene. J gave up 5 bases and V 10 bases, and 7 bases lay outside the gene matches. The CDR3 protein is CATWTGNHEQYF. The CDR3 DNA reads TGTGCCACCTGGACAGGGAATCACGAGCAGTACTTC.

This clonotype was found a few times. V gene TRBV11-1 combines with J gene TRBJ2-2; either TRBD1 or TRBD2 may fit D (5 bases each). V shed 5 bases and J shed 5 bases, with 9 bases lying between them. The germline CDR1 and CDR2 sequences are SGHAT and FQDESV (reference sequence). The CDR3 contains 13 residues. In nucleotides, the CDR3 is TGTGCCAGCAGCGCCGAGGGGACCGGGGAGCTGTTTTTT. Translated: CASSAEGTGELFF.

This clonotype occurred a few times. The CDR3 bases are TGTGCCAGCAGCCGGACTAGCGGGAGTTTCACAGATACGCAGTATTTT. This sequence encodes CASSRTSGSFTDTQYF. The chain uses TRBV6-1 and TRBJ2-3; the match to TRBD2 covers 13 bases. In germline, CDR1 is MNHNS, CDR2 SASEGT. The CDR3 runs 16 residues. After removal of 6 bases from V and 2 bases from J, the junction contained 5 bases not matched to a gene.

The genes are TRBV10-1 and TRBJ2-3; a possible D gene is TRBD2 (6 bases). Trimming took off 4 bases at V and 5 bases at J, with 13 bases between the two ends. CDR1 WNHNN and CDR2 SYGVQD come from the germline V gene (reference sequence). The CDR3 loop spans 14 amino acids. The chain's CDR3 is CASSVRGTQDTQYF. Written as DNA, the CDR3 is TGCGCCAGCAGTGTACGGGGGACTCAAGATACGCAGTATTTT.

This clonotype was seen a few times. This chain links TRBV4-2 with TRBJ1-2, with D perhaps TRBD1 (5 bases). V lost 0 bases and J 4 bases, leaving 12 bases between the germline ends. Germline V gene data show CDR1 as LGHNA and CDR2 as YNFKEQ. CDR3 length: 15 residues. The CDR3 region has the DNA TGTGCCAGCAGCCAAGATAAGGGGATCGGCTATGGCTACACCTTC. Residues: CASSQDKGIGYGYTF.

This clonotype occurred many times. The J gene is TRBJ2-7, the V gene TRBV20-1, with 9 bases matching TRBD2. V lost 0 bases to trimming and J lost 4 bases; unmatched junction nucleotides: 7. This CDR3 is 15 amino acids long. CDR1 is DFQATT, CDR2 SNEGSKA, per germline (reference sequence). DNA for the CDR3: TGCAGTGCTAGAGATTCTAGCGGGATGAGGTACGAGCAGTACTTC. Residues: CSARDSSGMRYEQYF.